The clone carrying this TCR beta chain came up a few times. Its specificity is not known. The data stem from a study of T cells in localized non-small cell lung cancer. General study results and limits: Among the top 100 tumor clones, a median 57 appeared in adjacent lung. Tumor samples were not multi-region, leaving intratumor heterogeneity unexcluded.

This CDR3 contains 12 residues. V was shortened by 3 bases and J by 4 bases, with 1 base between the two germline ends. Germline values: CDR1 KGHSH, CDR2 LQKENI. Sequencing was performed with immunoSEQ multiplex PCR; in TCRdb, only in-frame clones are kept and a portion is missing. The sample lists nearly 25,000 clones, around 87% occurring once. V gene TRBV18 combines with J gene TRBJ2-6; no definite D call. The source was peripheral blood, collected before any cancer treatment. The TCR comes from a male donor older than 55 with stage II squamous cell lung carcinoma. The CDR3 nucleotides read TGTGCCAGCTCACCCGGGGCCAACGTCCTGACTTTC. This encodes CASSPGANVLTF.